The entry below gives a single TCR beta chain sequence along with its context. Its antigen is currently unknown. The source of the sample is a study of shared clonotypes between healthy human individuals. V lost 5 bases to trimming and J lost 4 bases, with 15 bases between them. The V gene's germline CDR1 is SEHNR and CDR2 FQNEAQ (reference sequence). This CDR3 is 15 amino acids long. Into CD45RA+ naive and CD45RA-negative memory subsets, the CD4+ cells were split. Notes on the study in general: Blood alone was sampled, and tissue repertoires likely differ. Generation probability values for non-shared clonotypes were lower than those for clonotypes shared by all four donors.

The table came from immunoSEQ multiplex PCR; TCRdb's copy has only in-frame clones and leaves some out. The sample has over 850,000 clones, about 84% seen once. The J gene is TRBJ1-3, the V gene TRBV7-9; D gene unclear. The sample taken for sequencing was memory CD4+ T cells from PBMCs. Documented subset: CD45RA-negative fraction. This sequence was found in a man between 18 and 35 years old in good health. Some clones in this sample may be carry-over from other donors' samples. This CDR3 reads CASSLIEGYGNTIYF. In DNA form, the CDR3 reads TGTGCCAGCAGCCTCATTGAGGGTTACGGAAACACCATATATTTT.